The sequence of this T cell receptor beta chain was determined in a study of blood T cell repertoires in COVID-19. For the study at large: Sites in the United States, Italy and Spain provided acute and convalescent COVID-19 samples. The cDNA or gDNA used as material had been derived from T cells, B-cell-depleted T cells, or PBMCs.

Source study methods: Quantification of nucleated cells was approximated via reference gene primer amplification. TCRdb's copy holds only in-frame clones and misses some; the assay was immunoSEQ multiplex PCR. Clonal size and the V and J genes are those of that table, whereas D and trimming came from the DNA. The repertoire has about 110,000 clones, over 60% of them found once; the top ten carry about 4.1%. Trimming cost V 3 bases and J 5 bases, with 11 bases left between them. Germline CDR1 and CDR2: SGDLS and YYNGEE. The CDR3 is 14 amino acids. The receptor's source is a human donor in a cohort sampled during active or convalescent COVID-19. The rearrangement uses TRBV9 and TRBJ1-4, with D possibly matching TRBD1 (6 bases). Sequences were obtained from peripheral blood. CDR3 nucleotide sequence: TGTGCCAGCAGCGCGGACAGACGGAATGAAAAACTGTTTTTT. Translation: CASSADRRNEKLFF.